The 9 T cell receptor beta chains below all came from one sample that was sequenced in a study of blood T cell repertoires in COVID-19. This table comes from immunoSEQ multiplex PCR, and its TCRdb copy is limited to in-frame clones, with some not included. The data show some 120,000 clones, with 85% seen just once and 1.1% to 1.5% held by the top ten. The specimen was peripheral blood. Receptors originate from a man aged 35 to 55 with acute or convalescent COVID-19.

The V gene is TRBV7-2, the J gene TRBJ2-2; maybe TRBD1 (5 bases). V was pared by 2 bases and J by 1 base, with 5 bases between. Germline assignment: CDR1 SGHTA and CDR2 FQGNSA. The CDR3 has 14 amino acids. DNA of the CDR3: TGTGCCAGCAGCTTACAGGGGAACACCGGGGAGCTGTTTTTT. The encoded protein is CASSLQGNTGELFF.

The chain employs TRBV9 and TRBJ1-6; D remains ambiguous. The CDR3 covers 17 residues. With 5 bases removed from V and 9 bases from J, the gap between germline ends came to 24 bases. CDR1 and CDR2 from the germline V gene are SGDLS and YYNGEE. CDR3 DNA sequence: TGTGCCAGCAGAAGAAACAGCGGAAGGGATGGTGGTTCACCCCTCCACTTT. This translates into CASRRNSGRDGGSPLHF.

The V call is TRBV6-2 or TRBV6-3, the J call TRBJ1-6, with a weak D call TRBD1 (5 bases). Germline V gene sequence: CDR1 MNHEY, CDR2 SVGEGT. This CDR3 is built from 17 residues. The germline V and J ends were trimmed by 2 bases and 2 bases, with 13 bases remaining between them. CDR3 protein: CASSYATVSAYNSPLHF. CDR3 bases: TGTGCCAGCAGTTACGCGACAGTCTCGGCCTATAATTCACCCCTCCACTTT.

The chain carries TRBV28 and TRBJ2-5, with D possibly being TRBD1 (5 bases). From germline, CDR1 is MDHEN and CDR2 SYDVKM. Trimming removed 5 bases from V and 5 bases from J, with 9 bases in between. CDR3 size: 12 residues. In DNA form, the CDR3 reads TGTGCCAGCAGTCAGGGTCAGGAGACCCAGTACTTC. Translation gives CASSQGQETQYF.

V gene TRBV4-1 combines with J gene TRBJ2-5, with D uncertain. The CDR3 is 13 amino acids. V lost 0 bases to trimming and J lost 4 bases, with 6 bases between them. Germline CDR1 is MGHRA and CDR2 is YSYEKL. The CDR3 is CASSQDRVETQYF. The CDR3, as DNA: TGCGCCAGCAGCCAAGATAGAGTAGAGACCCAGTACTTC.

J is TRBJ1-4 and V is TRBV6-2 or TRBV6-3; TRBD1 might be the D (5 bases). The CDR3 sequence is 15 residues long. Germline lookup yields CDR1 MNHEY and CDR2 SVGEGT. Between the trimmed V and J ends, which lost 5 bases and 0 bases, there was a span of 10 bases. CDR3 DNA sequence: TGTGCCAGCAGTGGCAGGACAACAACTAATGAAAAACTGTTTTTT. The encoded protein is CASSGRTTTNEKLFF.

The chain is built from TRBV25-1 and TRBJ1-2; 7 bases align to TRBD1. The length of the CDR3 is 14 residues. Germline V gives CDR1 MGHDK, CDR2 SYGVNS. V was pared by 5 bases and J by 8 bases, with 11 bases of the junction left unmatched. In nucleotides, the CDR3 is TGTGCCAGCAGTCCCACTGACAGGGTAGGAGGCTACACCTTC. Its translation: CASSPTDRVGGYTF.

The V and J genes are TRBV18 and TRBJ1-1; 9 nucleotides agree with TRBD1. Germline lookup yields CDR1 KGHSH and CDR2 LQKENI. Trimming removed 2 bases from V and 5 bases from J; junction bases left unmatched: 9. The CDR3 runs to 16 residues. Written as DNA, the CDR3 is TGTGCCAGCTCACCATTTTCCGGGACAGGGATGACTGAAGCTTTCTTT. Protein sequence: CASSPFSGTGMTEAFF.

This chain links TRBV7-2 with TRBJ2-5; 11 nucleotides agree with TRBD2. Germline CDR1 and CDR2: SGHTA and FQGNSA. The CDR3 extends over 17 amino acids. V lost 4 bases, J lost 7 bases, and 14 bases stayed unmatched. CDR3 in amino acids: CASSSQRTSGPSGTQYF. CDR3 DNA: TGTGCCAGCAGCTCGCAACGGACTAGCGGGCCGTCGGGGACCCAGTACTTC.